This is a list of T cell receptor beta chains from one sample in a study of T cell repertoires in cytomegalovirus infection. These TCRs' antigens remain unknown. From the reads, TCRdb called clonotypes with MiXCR, one entry per CDR3 protein. The data show 400,000 to 600,000 distinct CDR3 sequences, with roughly 42% seen just once and 43% held by the top ten. The sample here was cultured PBMCs, taken from culture after CMV antigen stimulation. The receptors were sampled from a human donor in good health (CMV status not recorded). Some clones in this sample may be carry-over from other donors' samples. Each CDR3 is given with its conserved first and last residue. The order of the fields is J gene, clone size, V gene, D gene, CDR3 DNA, CDR3 protein. D genes are given only for firm matches. A clone size is listed for some rows: how often the clone was seen (once, few, many), or a class if it is expanded.

J: TRBJ1-2
size: few
V: TRBV6-5
D: .
DNA: TGTGCCAGCAGTTTGGGGAGAACTATGGCAGGCTACACCTTC
CDR3: CASSLGRTMAGYTF

J: TRBJ2-1
size: .
V: TRBV3-1
D: .
DNA: TGTGCCAGCAGCCAAGCCGGGGGCCTGGGCTCCTACAATGAGCAGTTCTTC
CDR3: CASSQAGGLGSYNEQFF

J: TRBJ1-6
size: .
V: TRBV20-1
D: .
DNA: TGCAGTGCAAAGGGACTGTTCTATAATTCACCCCTCCACTTT
CDR3: CSAKGLFYNSPLHF

J: TRBJ2-2
size: .
V: TRBV4-1
D: .
DNA: TGCGCCAGCAGCCTAAGAGGCGGGGTTGGCACCGGGGAGCTGTTTTTT
CDR3: CASSLRGGVGTGELFF

J: TRBJ1-4
size: .
V: TRBV10-3
D: .
DNA: TGTGCCACCGCCGGGGGAACTAATGAAAAACTGTTTTTT
CDR3: CATAGGTNEKLFF

J: TRBJ2-7
size: .
V: TRBV4-2
D: .
DNA: TGTGCCAGCAGCCAGAGGGTCTCCAACGAGCAGTACTTC
CDR3: CASSQRVSNEQYF

J: TRBJ2-5
size: .
V: TRBV5-6
D: TRBD2
DNA: TGTGCCAGCAGCCTTGGACTAGCGGGAGACCAGTACTTC
CDR3: CASSLGLAGDQYF

J: TRBJ1-5
size: many
V: TRBV7-2
D: .
DNA: TGTGCCAGCAGCTTAAAACTGACTGCGGGCAGTCAGCCCCAGCATTTT
CDR3: CASSLKLTAGSQPQHF

J: TRBJ2-5
size: .
V: TRBV4-3
D: .
DNA: TGCGCCAGCAGCCAAGATGCGGGGGAGACCCAGTACTTC
CDR3: CASSQDAGETQYF

J: TRBJ2-1
size: .
V: TRBV19
D: .
DNA: TGTGCCAGTAGTATACCCCTCTTGAGGGGGGGTTACAATGAGCAGTTCTTC
CDR3: CASSIPLLRGGYNEQFF

J: TRBJ2-7
size: .
V: TRBV7-2
D: .
DNA: TGTGCCAGCAGCCCCGAGTTTGGGGGCAGTCACGAGCAGTACTTC
CDR3: CASSPEFGGSHEQYF

J: TRBJ2-7
size: .
V: TRBV12-3/TRBV12-4
D: TRBD1
DNA: TGTGCCAGCAGCAAAACAGGGGGAACGGCCGAGCAGTACTTC
CDR3: CASSKTGGTAEQYF

J: TRBJ2-5
size: .
V: TRBV10-3
D: .
DNA: TGTGCCATCAGAGACCGGGACCAAGAGACCCAGTACTTC
CDR3: CAIRDRDQETQYF

J: TRBJ1-5
size: few
V: TRBV7-2
D: .
DNA: TGTGCCAGCAGCCCAGACTCCGACAGTCATCAGCCCCAGCATTTT
CDR3: CASSPDSDSHQPQHF

J: TRBJ2-5
size: .
V: TRBV6-6
D: .
DNA: TGTGCCAGCAGTCACGACCGTGAGGGAGAGACCCAGTACTTC
CDR3: CASSHDREGETQYF

J: TRBJ2-3
size: .
V: TRBV12-3/TRBV12-4
D: .
DNA: TGTGCCAGCAGTTTAGAGGGGGGGCCAGCAGATACGCAGTATTTT
CDR3: CASSLEGGPADTQYF

J: TRBJ2-3
size: few
V: TRBV2
D: TRBD1
DNA: TGTGCCAGCAGGCGGACAGGGGGCACAGATACGCAGTATTTT
CDR3: CASRRTGGTDTQYF

J: TRBJ1-2
size: .
V: TRBV19
D: .
DNA: TGTGCCACCACCGCAGACAACTATGGCTACACCTTC
CDR3: CATTADNYGYTF

J: TRBJ2-7
size: .
V: TRBV7-2
D: TRBD2
DNA: TGTGCCAGCAGCTCGCGACCGGGACTAGCGGGGCGAGAGCAGTACTTC
CDR3: CASSSRPGLAGREQYF

J: TRBJ1-5
size: many
V: TRBV7-2
D: TRBD1
DNA: TGTGCCAGCAGCCTCAACAGGGGTCAGCCCCAGCATTTT
CDR3: CASSLNRGQPQHF

J: TRBJ2-5
size: few
V: TRBV9
D: TRBD2
DNA: TGTGCCAGCAGCGCCGGGACTAGCGGGGGGGCTGAGGAGACCCAGTACTTC
CDR3: CASSAGTSGGAEETQYF

J: TRBJ2-6
size: .
V: TRBV6-1
D: .
DNA: TGTGCCAGCAGTGATCAGGGCTCAGGGGCCAACGTCCTGACTTTC
CDR3: CASSDQGSGANVLTF

J: TRBJ2-7
size: .
V: TRBV6-6
D: TRBD2
DNA: TGTGCCAGCAGTGGCCTCGGTGGGGGGGCCTACGAGCAGTACTTC
CDR3: CASSGLGGGAYEQYF

J: TRBJ2-1
size: .
V: TRBV12-3/TRBV12-4
D: .
DNA: TGTGCCAGCAGCTTAGTCAGAGAACAGTTCTTC
CDR3: CASSLVREQFF

J: TRBJ2-5
size: .
V: TRBV6-5
D: .
DNA: TGTGCCAGCAGTTACCGTCTACTCCACCAAGAGACCCAGTACTTC
CDR3: CASSYRLLHQETQYF

J: TRBJ2-2
size: .
V: TRBV27
D: .
DNA: TGTGCCAGCAGCCCTGTCCCGGGACATATCGTCGGGGAGCTGTTTTTT
CDR3: CASSPVPGHIVGELFF

J: TRBJ2-1
size: many
V: TRBV7-2
D: TRBD2
DNA: TGTGCCAGCAGACCAAAGACTAGCGGGGGGGTGTACAATGAGCAGTTCTTC
CDR3: CASRPKTSGGVYNEQFF

J: TRBJ2-3
size: .
V: TRBV5-5
D: TRBD1
DNA: TGTGCCAGCAGCTTGGACAGGGGGGTTCGGACAGATACGCAGTATTTT
CDR3: CASSLDRGVRTDTQYF

J: TRBJ1-1
size: .
V: TRBV20-1
D: .
DNA: TGCAGTGCTAGAGAACCGGGGATGAACACTGAAGCTTTCTTT
CDR3: CSAREPGMNTEAFF

J: TRBJ2-2
size: .
V: TRBV19
D: .
DNA: TGTGCCAGTAGTATCGATTTCCCAGGGTCGGGCGGGGAGCTGTTTTTT
CDR3: CASSIDFPGSGGELFF

J: TRBJ2-7
size: .
V: TRBV19
D: .
DNA: TGTGCCAGTAGTATAGGTTTGGCCTACTCCTACGAGCAGTACTTC
CDR3: CASSIGLAYSYEQYF

J: TRBJ1-2
size: .
V: TRBV7-2
D: .
DNA: TGTGCCAGCAGCTTAGTTGCCAAAAACTATGGCTACACCTTC
CDR3: CASSLVAKNYGYTF

J: TRBJ2-1
size: once
V: TRBV7-2
D: .
DNA: TGTGCCAGCAGCGACCGCGGCGGGCCTGATGAGCAGTTCTTC
CDR3: CASSDRGGPDEQFF

J: TRBJ2-2
size: many
V: TRBV7-8
D: TRBD2
DNA: TGTGCCAGCAGTAATCGGGACTACTTCGGCGGGGAGCTGTTTTTT
CDR3: CASSNRDYFGGELFF

J: TRBJ2-7
size: few
V: TRBV6-1
D: TRBD1
DNA: TGTGCCAGCAGTGAATGGGAGGACAGGGGCTTCTTTATTTGGTCCTACGAGCAGTACTTC
CDR3: CASSEWEDRGFFIWSYEQYF

J: TRBJ1-2
size: .
V: TRBV20-1
D: .
DNA: TGCAGTGCTAAGATGGGGGACTACAATGGCTACACCTTC
CDR3: CSAKMGDYNGYTF

J: TRBJ2-3
size: .
V: TRBV20-1
D: TRBD2
DNA: TGCAGTGCTCCGGGGACTAGCGGGGGGGCAAATACGCAGTATTTT
CDR3: CSAPGTSGGANTQYF

J: TRBJ2-5
size: .
V: TRBV2
D: .
DNA: TGTGCCAGCAGTGGGGGGCTGTGGGAGACCCAGTACTTC
CDR3: CASSGGLWETQYF

J: TRBJ2-3
size: .
V: TRBV7-2
D: TRBD1
DNA: TGTGCCAGCAGCGAATACAGGGGGGCAGATACGCAGTATTTT
CDR3: CASSEYRGADTQYF

J: TRBJ1-2
size: .
V: TRBV19
D: .
DNA: TGTGCCAACGCCGGAACGGGACTCCCGAGTGGCTACACCTTC
CDR3: CANAGTGLPSGYTF

J: TRBJ2-6
size: .
V: TRBV5-6
D: .
DNA: TGTGCCAGCAGCCCTGATGCGGGCCTCTCTGGGGCCAACGTCCTGACTTTC
CDR3: CASSPDAGLSGANVLTF